This TCR beta chain was sequenced for a study of blood T cell repertoires in COVID-19. The wider study: Acute-phase and convalescent COVID-19 samples originated in the United States, Italy and Spain. Sources were T cells, B-cell-depleted T cells, or PBMCs; the material itself was cDNA or gDNA.

In the study's own analysis: Amplified reference gene primers provided the basis for estimating nucleated cell counts. Sequencing used immunoSEQ multiplex PCR; TCRdb keeps in-frame clones, though not all of them. Clone size and the V and J calls come from that table; the DNA yielded D and trimming. The sample holds roughly 100,000 clones, over 70% seen once. The CDR3 covers 13 residues. Trimming left V 7 bases short and J 8 bases short, with 17 bases between. CDR1 is SNHLY and CDR2 is FYNNEI in the germline V gene. The chain carries TRBV2 and TRBJ1-2; tentative D call: TRBD1 (6 bases). The sample comprised peripheral blood. This clonotype was sampled from a human donor with acute or convalescent COVID-19. The donor label of this sample is uncertain. The CDR3, as DNA: TGTGCCAGCAATTTAGGCAGGGGTAGCGGCTACACCTTC. Amino acids: CASNLGRGSGYTF. The full variable domain, its missing parts supplied by reference TRBV2 and TRBJ1-2, is EPEVTQTPSHQVTQMGQEVILRCVPISNHLYFYWYRQILGQKVEFLVSFYNNEISEKSEIFDDQFSVERPDGSNFTLKIRSTKLEDSAMYFCASNLGRGSGYTFGSGTRLTVV.